These 10 T cell receptor beta chains were all obtained from the same sample, sequenced in a study of blood T cell repertoires in COVID-19. Some clones are missing from TCRdb's copy, which holds only in-frame ones; the method was immunoSEQ multiplex PCR. The data hold fewer than 130,000 clones, with 69% observed a single time. The material sequenced was peripheral blood. The receptors come from a man aged 80 or over with acute or convalescent COVID-19.

The genes are TRBV5-4 and TRBJ2-4; 7 bases match TRBD1. CDR3 length: 16 amino acids. CDR1 SGHNT and CDR2 YYREEE come from the germline V gene (reference sequence). With V trimmed by 3 bases and J by 1 base, 7 bases remained unmatched. Written as DNA, the CDR3 is TGTGCCAGCAGCTCCTTGACAGGGTCGGCCAAAAACATTCAGTACTTC. It yields the protein CASSSLTGSAKNIQYF.

The J gene is TRBJ2-7, the V gene TRBV6-2 or TRBV6-3, with 9 positions matching TRBD1. CDR1 is MNHEY, CDR2 SVGEGT, per germline. CDR3 length equals 13 residues. After removal of 4 bases from V and 2 bases from J, the junction contained 0 bases not matched to a gene. The CDR3 is CASSWDRAYEQYF. DNA of the CDR3: TGTGCCAGCAGTTGGGACAGGGCCTACGAGCAGTACTTC.

V gene TRBV7-9 combines with J gene TRBJ2-2; TRBD1 agrees at 7 bases. The germline CDR1 and CDR2 sequences are SEHNR and FQNEAQ (reference sequence). The CDR3 runs 14 residues. Trimming cost V 9 bases and J 1 base; bases outside gene matches: 5. CDR3 DNA sequence: TGTGCCAGTCTGGGACAGAAGAACACCGGGGAGCTGTTTTTT. As protein: CASLGQKNTGELFF.

The chain joins TRBV7-7 to TRBJ2-1, with TRBD2 identical over 7 bases. This CDR3 is built from 15 residues. V was pared by 0 bases and J by 4 bases, with 3 bases of the junction left unmatched. CDR1 and CDR2 from the germline V gene are SSHAT and FNYEAQ (reference sequence). The CDR3 DNA reads as TGTGCCAGCAGCTTAGCGGGAGGGCCATACAATGAGCAGTTCTTC. It specifies CASSLAGGPYNEQFF.

The chain joins TRBV24-1 to TRBJ2-2; TRBD2 matches at 8 bases. The CDR3 sequence is 17 residues long. In germline, CDR1 is KGHDR, CDR2 SFDVKD. V was clipped by 0 bases and J by 4 bases; unmatched bases: 6. The DNA for the CDR3 is TGTGCCACCAGTGATTTGTCTACTAGCGGACCCACCGGGGAGCTGTTTTTT. Translation gives CATSDLSTSGPTGELFF.

V usage is TRBV5-1 and J usage is TRBJ2-7; 8 nucleotides align to TRBD2. Germline lookup yields CDR1 SGHRS and CDR2 YFSETQ. The V gene end was trimmed by 4 bases and the J gene end by 4 bases; junction bases not matched to a gene: 10. The CDR3 has 15 amino acids. CDR3 sequence: CASSPGTRLGYEQYF. CDR3 nucleotides: TGCGCCAGCAGCCCAGGGACTAGGTTGGGTTACGAGCAGTACTTC.

This chain joins TRBV4-2 and TRBJ1-2; D is possibly TRBD1 (5 bases). CDR1 LGHNA and CDR2 YNFKEQ come from the germline V gene. Trimming took 1 base from V and 4 from J, leaving 10 bases between them. The CDR3 spans 14 residues. CDR3 loop: CASSQGRGGYGYTF. The CDR3 region has the DNA TGTGCCAGCAGCCAAGGGAGGGGCGGCTATGGCTACACCTTC.

The chain recombines TRBV3-1 (or the pseudogene TRBV3-2) with TRBJ2-7; 9 positions agree with TRBD1. With 1 base clipped from V and 12 bases from J, the junction kept 7 bases outside the gene matches. This CDR3 region has 13 residues. In germline, CDR1 is LGHDT, CDR2 YNNKEL (reference sequence). The CDR3 loop reads CASSQARDRVPYF. The CDR3 nucleotides read TGTGCCAGCAGCCAAGCACGGGACAGGGTACCGTACTTC.

This clone was counted only a few times. The chain carries TRBV10-1 and TRBJ2-4; 11 nucleotides match TRBD2. This CDR3 region has 18 residues. Looked up from germline, CDR1 is WNHNN and CDR2 is SYGVQD (reference sequence). V dropped 5 bases and J dropped 1; count of bases not matched to a gene: 10. Here the CDR3 reads CASSTIAGGPVAKNIQYF. CDR3 nucleotide sequence: TGCGCCAGCAGTACAATAGCGGGAGGGCCGGTGGCCAAAAACATTCAGTACTTC.

The chain combines TRBV15 with TRBJ2-7; 7 bases match TRBD1. With V trimmed by 4 bases and J by 3 bases, 6 bases remained unmatched. This CDR3 has 14 amino acids. CDR1 and CDR2 from the germline V gene are LNHNV and YYDKDF (reference sequence). CDR3 loop: CATSTQTGNYEQYF. CDR3 DNA: TGTGCCACCAGCACCCAGACAGGGAACTACGAGCAGTACTTC.